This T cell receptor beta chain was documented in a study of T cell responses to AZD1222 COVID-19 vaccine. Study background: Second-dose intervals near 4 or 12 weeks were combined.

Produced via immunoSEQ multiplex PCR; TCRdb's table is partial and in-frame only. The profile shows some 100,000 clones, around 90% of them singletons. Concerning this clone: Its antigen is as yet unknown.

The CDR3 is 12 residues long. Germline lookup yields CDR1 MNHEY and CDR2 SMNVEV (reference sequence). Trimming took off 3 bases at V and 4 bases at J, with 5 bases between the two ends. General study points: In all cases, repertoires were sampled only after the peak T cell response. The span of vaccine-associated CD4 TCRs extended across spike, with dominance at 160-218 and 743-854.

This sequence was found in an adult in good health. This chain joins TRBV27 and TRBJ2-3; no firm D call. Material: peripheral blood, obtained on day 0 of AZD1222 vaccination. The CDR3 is CASSFLADTQYF. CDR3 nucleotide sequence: TGTGCCAGCAGTTTCTTGGCAGATACGCAGTATTTT.